The T cell receptor beta chain under discussion was sequenced for a study of long-term antiretroviral therapy in people with HIV. Study-level background: The earliest samples came from an era when ART typically awaited falling CD4 counts.

Study findings and constraints: Post-ART samples showed increased diversity that remained below transplant donor control levels. When set beside controls, HIV repertoires had CDR3 length ranges that were narrower.

The CDR3 has 16 residues. CDR1 SGHRS and CDR2 YFSETQ come from the germline V gene. Trimming cost V 2 bases and J 5 bases, with 17 bases left between them. Worth noting for this clone: Its antigen is as yet unknown.

The authors ran the immunoSEQ assay, v3.0, at survey level. The data were produced by immunoSEQ multiplex PCR, yet TCRdb's version contains in-frame clones alone and is incomplete. Of around 2,500 clones in the sample, 79% are singletons; the top ten hold roughly 7.9%. The source was unsorted PBMCs, collected 0.4 years before starting antiretroviral therapy. The clonotype comes from a woman aged 40 to 49 with HIV. The chain links TRBV5-1 to TRBJ2-1; the D gene is possibly TRBD1 (7 bases). The chain's CDR3 is CASSFRGRNNNNEQFF. CDR3 in DNA: TGCGCCAGCAGCTTCAGGGGGAGGAATAATAACAATGAGCAGTTCTTC.